The subject of this entry is one T cell receptor beta chain. Which antigen it targets is not known. Per-nucleotide qualities are absent, and no much larger clonotype sits a single base away. The data stem from a study of blood T cells in healthy people across ages (dated by TCRdb to about 2015). With respect to the entire study: In model experiments, template switching captured roughly one uniquely barcoded TCR beta cDNA molecule for every two T cells. The study measured age-related changes in TCR beta repertoire diversity using deep sequencing normalized with unique cDNA molecular identifiers. Four age groups were formed from the donors: young (average approximately 17 years), middle-aged (around 41), aged (around 68) and long-lived (about 80). Donors of different ages were randomly distributed across sequencing lanes to avoid experimental bias. For two donors (one aged 18 to 30 and one aged 80 or older), the study analyzed two additional independent replicas of 1 million unique cDNA reads from the same blood draw.

The germline V gene specifies MDHEN as CDR1 and SYDVKM as CDR2. The CDR3 contains 14 residues, cysteine and phenylalanine counted. CDR3 DNA is the only sequence kept; it has 42 bases, read in frame from the first base. Donors were about 36 systemically healthy Caucasian individuals from Russia aged roughly 6 to 90 years. Each donor gave 8 to 10 milliliters of peripheral blood, drawn into EDTA-treated Vacutainer tubes. PBMCs were isolated by Ficoll-Paque density-gradient centrifugation, with at least 7 million obtained per sample. Total RNA, at least 6 micrograms per sample, was extracted from PBMCs with Trizol reagent. For every donor, an aliquot of PBMCs went through flow cytometry to measure the percentages of naive CD45RAhigh/CD27high T cells. Here is what the overall study found, with its caveats: The percentage of naive T cells measured by flow cytometry correlated strongly with observed TCR beta diversity. As age increased, observed TCR beta diversity per million T cells dropped in a roughly linear way, and a significant reduction was already evident by age around 41. Compared with the aged group, more naive CD4+ T cells, fewer expanded clones and increased TCR diversity were shown by the long-lived group, suggesting age selection. Total diversity estimates from one million sequenced T cells were considered lower bounds and underestimates. Donor CMV infection status was unknown, potentially confounding age-related changes in expanded clonotypes. Conclusive comparison of naive and antigen-experienced compartments was prevented by the profiling of bulk unsorted PBMCs.

The method was 5' RACE. TCRdb names Illumina HiSeq 2500 as the instrument used. A second PCR of roughly 6 to 12 cycles was run with a J-beta primer mix and a sample-barcoded 5' primer. A template-switch 5' adaptor carrying 12 random nucleotides introduced a unique molecular identifier onto each TCR beta cDNA molecule. Each sample yielded at least 2.5 million CDR3-containing paired-end reads. The Mint cDNA synthesis kit, primed by a TRBC-specific oligonucleotide, was used to synthesize first-strand cDNA from all RNA. All cDNA was treated with uracil-DNA glycosylase and then went through a first 18-cycle PCR with the universal primers M1SS and BC2_uni_R. Turning to the authors' computational methods: For normalization, 1 million high-quality reads were randomly selected from each sample, with every read carrying a distinct molecular identifier. Reads sharing molecular identifiers were discarded rather than binned into consensus sequences. MiTCR, run with a Q25 quality threshold and the strictest error-elimination algorithm, handled CDR3 identification, clonotype clustering and error correction. A nonparametric unseen species model using Euler transformation provided a lower-bound estimate of total TCR beta diversity. TCRdb cleaned the public reads at Q25 with fastp, built clones with MiXCR and kept in-frame beta chains. Rows are unified per CDR3 protein, each entry keeping the most common DNA and genes. TCRdb, not the original authors, processed these V and J calls. The sample has more than 650,000 distinct CDR3 sequences on record, about 20% of them singletons. Of the sample, around 21% falls within the top ten clones.

This TCR was sampled from a man in his 70s in good health. Sequencing was performed on blood. The chain links TRBV28 with TRBJ2-5; the D gene is perhaps TRBD1, from 5 matching bases. The assigned J gene may be wrong: the sequence end matches TRBJ2-7 better. CDR3 region: CASSEQGAYYEQYF. The base sequence is TGTGCCAGCAGTGAACAAGGGGCGTACTACGAGCAGTACTTC.